Sequencing of this T cell receptor (beta chain) was carried out in a study of OX40 agonist ivuxolimab in advanced cancers. Overall study context: Patients' therapy was ivuxolimab, an antibody that acts as an agonist of OX40 (CD134). Patients assigned to dose escalation were diagnosed with hepatocellular carcinoma, melanoma, renal cell or head and neck cancer.

This clone was picked up one time. The antigen is undetermined. Profiled with immunoSEQ multiplex PCR; TCRdb holds only in-frame clones, not every one. The profile shows tens of thousands of clones, over 75% of them singletons. CDR1 is MDHEN and CDR2 is SYDVKM in the germline V gene. The germline V and J ends were trimmed by 5 bases and 7 bases, with 20 bases remaining between them. The CDR3 loop spans 16 amino acids. Overall study results and limits: Blood T cells, both CD4+ and CD8+, expanded clonally by week 6 at 0.1 to 3.0 mg/kg. Among the least clonally expanded were partial responders at 0.1-3.0 mg/kg.

The TCR originated in an adult with an advanced solid tumor such as melanoma, head and neck, liver or kidney cancer. Sample: CD4+ or CD8+ T cells sorted from blood, taken in a trial of the OX40 agonist ivuxolimab. The chain combines TRBV28 with TRBJ1-4; possibly TRBD1 for D (5 bases). CDR3 protein: CASSPVQTADSEKLFF. The CDR3 coding sequence is TGTGCCAGCAGTCCAGTCCAGACGGCCGACAGTGAAAAACTGTTTTTT. Full variable domain (remainder filled in from reference TRBV28 and TRBJ1-4): DVKVTQSSRYLVKRTGEKVFLECVQDMDHENMFWYRQDPGLGLRLIYFSYDVKMKEKGDIPEGYSVSREKKERFSLILESASTNQTSMYLCASSPVQTADSEKLFFGSGTQLSVL.